This section outlines one TCR beta chain sequence together with its context. Its antigen remains unidentified. The junction departs from germline at one end; a sequencing error may be responsible. The CDR3 contains 11 residues. Looked up from germline, CDR1 is MNHEY and CDR2 is SMNVEV (reference sequence). The sample belongs to a study of blood T cells in healthy people across ages. Study outcomes and limitations: Diversity figures derived from one million T cells were judged to underestimate the true value.

Alongside a J-beta primer mix, a sample-barcoded 5' primer served in a second PCR lasting roughly 7 to 11 cycles. Each cDNA molecule was tagged by a template-switch adaptor that had 12 random nucleotides. TCRdb reprocessed the 5' RACE reads with MiXCR, giving one entry per CDR3 protein. The sample has around 990,000 distinct CDR3 sequences, approximately 26% seen once. The same data also went into a second study, on T cells of mothers and their children.

The chain couples TRBV27 to TRBJ2-7; D is ambiguous. Sequenced material: blood. The sequence derives from a girl aged 2 to 10 in good health. The CDR3 reads CATSSSYEQYF. CDR3 bases: TGTGCCACCAGTAGCTCCTACGAGCAGTACTTC.